The clone carrying this T cell receptor (beta chain) showed up many times. Its antigen is undetermined. The CDR3 consists of 14 residues. Germline assignment: CDR1 MDHEN and CDR2 SYDVKM. Trimming stripped 4 bases from V and 0 bases from J, with 8 bases between. This sample stems from a study of T cell repertoires in cytomegalovirus infection. Study summary: Both a matching HLA type and CMV infection were indicated by public TCR beta signatures. Overall study results and limits: Cumulative public TCR beta family frequency identified carriers of CMV plus the relevant HLA. Clonotypes of TCR beta that were HLA-C-restricted and CMV-specific dominated the ex vivo response.

TCRdb fed the reads into MiXCR, producing one record per CDR3 protein. The sample has about 230,000 distinct CDR3 sequences, 22% seen once. The origin of this receptor is a human donor in good health (CMV status not recorded). Some clones in this sample may be carry-over from other donors' samples. The sequenced sample was CD8+ T cells from PBMCs. This rearrangement joins TRBV28 to TRBJ2-3; D remains ambiguous. CDR3 amino acids: CASSYDGSTDTQYF. The CDR3 DNA follows: TGTGCCAGCAGTTACGACGGGAGCACAGATACGCAGTATTTT.